The text below deals with one T cell receptor beta chain. The data stem from a study of blood T cell repertoires in COVID-19. Study-wide background: There were acute and convalescent COVID-19 samples, and they came from the United States, Italy and Spain.

The method was immunoSEQ multiplex PCR; TCRdb's version includes in-frame clones alone and lacks a portion of them. The data hold about 150,000 clones, with 70% to 90% observed a single time. The CDR3 consists of 20 residues. Trimming removed 3 bases from V and 1 base from J; junction bases left unmatched: 9. Germline assignment: CDR1 KGHSH and CDR2 LQKENI. The sequence came from a middle-aged man who had recovered from COVID-19. Material for sequencing was peripheral blood. V is TRBV18 and J is TRBJ2-1; 16 nucleotides line up with TRBD2. DNA for the CDR3: TGTGCCAGCTCACCTCTCCCCGGGACTAGCGGGAGGGCATCCTACAATGAGCAGTTCTTC. Protein sequence: CASSPLPGTSGRASYNEQFF.